The TCR beta chain under discussion was sequenced for a study of blood T cell repertoires in COVID-19 (dated by TCRdb to between 2020 and 2021). The study in broad terms: Collaborator samples came from the United States, Italy and Spain and covered acute and convalescent phases of COVID-19. The material from the prospective study consisted of cDNA or gDNA derived from T cells, B-cell-depleted T cells, or PBMCs. Subjects who had been exposed to COVID-19, were actively infected with it, or had recovered from it provided the deeply sampled blood TCRbeta repertoires that made up the dataset. The repertoires were released in a freely available public database meant as a resource for research on the immune response to SARS-CoV-2. The samples were drawn from the first 160 participants of the ongoing ImmuneRACE study and from over 950 subjects provided by 6 global collaborators. A de-identified subject ID, COVID-19 status, age in years and sex were almost always included in the sample metadata. Where available, HLA class I and class II types were obtained from metadata supplied by the sample provider rather than from assay-based typing. Broader findings and caveats from the paper: The amount of clinical and demographic metadata varied by source and participant and was provided uncurated.

The germline ends are 7 bases apart after V is trimmed by 3 bases and J by 6 bases. The CDR3 contains 12 residues, cysteine and phenylalanine counted. Only the CDR3 part of the read is kept: 36 bases, read in frame from the first base. CDR1 and CDR2 were assigned from the germline V gene as KGHSH and LQKENI. The immunoSEQ Assay, a bias-controlled multiplex PCR, was used to amplify TCRbeta CDR3 regions from genomic DNA. In the original analysis: Within the assay, amplification of reference gene primers was used to estimate how many nucleated cells each sample contained. To quantify the absolute abundance of each unique TCRbeta CDR3 rearrangement, sequence reads were collapsed and filtered. For each sample, productive Simpson clonality was calculated by taking the square root of Simpson's diversity index across productive rearrangements. In TCRdb, the immuneACCESS table is reduced to in-frame sequences with V and J assigned. These tables do not hold every clone; where another copy was compared, an unresolved V gene accounts for under half, and the others remain unexplained. Clonal size and the V and J genes are those of that table, whereas D and trimming came from the DNA. The sample contains approximately 71,000 clones, around 84% of them found a single time. The ten largest account for 4.1% of the sample.

Whole blood was collected in K2EDTA tubes by collaborating institutions according to the institutions' own protocols. For TCRbeta analysis, collaborators shipped samples as frozen whole blood, isolated PBMCs, or DNA extracted from either of those sample types. On this clone itself: It has no known antigen specificity. The input lacks base qualities; no much larger clone sits a single base away.

Input material: peripheral blood. Recombination connected TRBV18 to TRBJ2-3, with TRBD2 perhaps the D gene, on 5 matching bases. This TCR was recovered from a man in his fifties with acute or convalescent COVID-19. At the DNA level, the sequence is TGTGCCAGCTCACCGGAGGAGGATACGCAGTATTTT. This sequence encodes CASSPEEDTQYF.